These 3 T cell receptor beta chains share one sample of origin, sequenced in a study of cytomegalovirus exposure and HLA in healthy donors. 13 Jbeta primers and 60 Vbeta primers were used for the PCR. The protocol was immunoSEQ multiplex PCR, while the TCRdb copy is restricted to in-frame clones and leaves out a portion. The sample lists approximately 77,000 clones; more than 55% were seen once. The material sequenced was PBMCs. These receptors came from a man aged 60 to 69 in good health and CMV-seropositive.

The V call is TRBV5-1, the J call TRBJ2-1, with a weak D call TRBD2 (6 bases). Germline loops: CDR1 SGHRS, CDR2 YFSETQ. Trimming cost V 0 bases and J 5 bases, with 9 bases left between them. This CDR3 is 14 amino acids long. CDR3 nucleotides: TGCGCCAGCAGCTTGGCCGGACTAAACAATGAGCAGTTCTTC. Protein: CASSLAGLNNEQFF.

This rearrangement joins TRBV5-6 to TRBJ1-3; no clear D gene. Germline V CDR1 and CDR2: SGHDT, YYEEEE. The ends were cut back, 0 bases at V and 2 bases at J, with 12 bases in the middle. CDR3 length equals 16 residues. CDR3 in amino acids: CASSLVSAGPGNTIYF. DNA of the CDR3: TGTGCCAGCAGCTTGGTCTCGGCGGGCCCTGGAAACACCATATATTTT.

The chain uses TRBV18 and TRBJ1-2, with D unclear. The CDR3 has 12 amino acids. Trimming took 6 bases from V and 7 from J, leaving 12 bases between them. Germline CDR1 is KGHSH and CDR2 is LQKENI. DNA of the CDR3: TGTGCCAGCTCGGAGGAGGGCGCTGGCTACACCTTC. It codes for CASSEEGAGYTF. The full variable domain, in which reference TRBV18 and TRBJ1-2 provide the parts outside the CDR3, is NAGVMQNPRHLVRRRGQEARLRCSPMKGHSHVYWYRQLPEEGLKFMVYLQKENIIDESGMPKERFSAEFPKEGPSILRIQQVVRGDSAAYFCASSEEGAGYTFGSGTRLTVV.